This TCR beta chain appears in the sequencing data of a study of blood T cell repertoires in COVID-19. This CDR3 has 15 residues. V was clipped by 5 bases and J by 6 bases; unmatched bases: 8. Germline CDR1 LNHDA, CDR2 SQIVND (reference sequence). Libraries were prepared by immunoSEQ multiplex PCR; TCRdb keeps only in-frame clonotypes and omits some of them. The repertoire holds around 160,000 clones, with roughly 81% as singletons. The receptor's source is a human donor with acute or convalescent COVID-19. The donor label of this sample is uncertain. Input material: peripheral blood. V and J are TRBV19 and TRBJ1-5, with 9 bases fitting TRBD1. CDR3 coding DNA: TGTGCCAGTAGTCTCTCTAGACAGGGGGGTCAGCCCCAGCATTTT. It yields the protein CASSLSRQGGQPQHF.